This T cell receptor beta chain was retrieved from a study of CD8+ T cells in alopecia areata. Study-wide results and limits: Lesional scalp, notably in alopecia totalis/universalis, had clonality above that of normal scalp.

CDR3 size: 16 residues. Germline V CDR1 and CDR2: SGHNT, YYREEE (reference sequence). Trimming cost V 0 bases and J 7 bases, with 17 bases left between them. This clone was recorded a few times. Its antigen is not known. Isolated RNA was reverse transcribed into cDNA used as the sequencing template. Profiled with immunoSEQ multiplex PCR; TCRdb holds only in-frame clones, not every one. The data show roughly 250,000 clones, 60% seen once. Described treatment: oral pan-JAK inhibitor, 5-10 mg twice daily. This receptor was identified in a human donor with alopecia areata. Source: CD4+ T cells sorted from blood, taken at roughly week 52, from a patient treated with tofacitinib. The chain uses TRBV5-4 and TRBJ1-5, with D possibly being TRBD1 (5 bases). CDR3 sequence (DNA): TGTGCCAGCAGCTTGGGACCCCCCGGGGCCCCCCAGCCCCAGCATTTT. This encodes CASSLGPPGAPQPQHF.